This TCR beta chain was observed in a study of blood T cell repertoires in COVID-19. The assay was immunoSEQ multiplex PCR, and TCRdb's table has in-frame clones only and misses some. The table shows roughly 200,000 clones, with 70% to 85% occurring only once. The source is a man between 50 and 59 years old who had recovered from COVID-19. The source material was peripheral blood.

CDR3 sequence (DNA): TGCAGTGCTTCGGACAGAACTGAAGCTTTCTTT. Amino acids: CSASDRTEAFF. This chain connects TRBV20-1 to TRBJ1-1, with D perhaps TRBD1 (6 bases). The CDR3 has 11 amino acids. V dropped 5 bases and J dropped 5 bases, with 9 bases sitting between them. CDR1 and CDR2 from the germline V gene are DFQATT and SNEGSKA (reference sequence).